The subject of this entry is one T cell receptor (beta chain). The sequenced fragment ends 3 residues before the CDR3 boundary, so the rest is inferred from the germline J gene. This sample is drawn from a study of T cells in women clearing cervical HPV infection. Overall study context: Blood came at first lesion visit for cases, post-clearance for controls.

V lost 0 bases to trimming and J lost 0 bases, with 15 bases between them. The CDR3 has 17 amino acids. Germline V lookup: CDR1 DFQATT, CDR2 SNEGSKA (reference sequence). The data were produced by immunoSEQ multiplex PCR, yet TCRdb's version contains in-frame clones alone and is incomplete. This table holds about 20,000 clones. This clonotype was obtained from a woman aged 18-70 years with a cervical HPV16 infection that either progressed to CIN3+ or cleared (not recorded which). V is TRBV20-1 and J is TRBJ2-1, with D possibly being TRBD2 (6 bases). Sample: blood buffy coat. The CDR3 loop reads CSARDRGGKSSYNEQFF. The sequenced CDR3 bases are TGCAGTGCTAGAGATCGTGGCGGGAAGAGCTCCTACAATGAG.